Sequencing of this T cell receptor (beta chain) was carried out in a study of T-cell reconstitution after alpha-beta-depleted transplantation in children (dated by TCRdb to about 2016). Background on the whole study: Using TCR repertoire profiling, the study followed T-cell immune reconstitution in a quantitative way in children after TCRalphabeta/CD19-depleted allogeneic hematopoietic cell transplantation.

What the authors observed across the whole study: Apparently early alphabetaT-cell count recovery about two months after transplant reportedly relied on only several hundred rapidly expanded clones derived from non-depleted graft cells. The frequencies of hyperexpanded clones fell over the following months, and after one year, T-cell counts and TCRbeta diversity were mostly attributed to newly produced T cells. In some patients, the high TCRbeta diversity seen at day 60 was put down to recipient T cells and intrathymic progenitors that had survived conditioning.

Libraries were prepared through PCR. The reads were generated on an Illumina HiSeq 2500. To normalize quantification of the TCRbeta repertoire, the TCR libraries were built with molecular barcoding that relied on unique molecular identifiers. Through fastp at Q25 and MiXCR, TCRdb rebuilt clones from the public reads, retaining in-frame beta chains. CDR3 protein sequences are deduplicated, and each keeps its most common genes and DNA. The sample table holds 210,000 or so distinct CDR3 sequences, of which approximately 10% were seen once. Together, the top ten hold 28% of the sample. In the paper's terms, the treatment or condition label means: allogeneic hematopoietic cell transplantation with graft depleted of TCRalphabeta T cells and CD19 B cells. Transplant recipients were children who received TCRalphabeta/CD19-depleted allogeneic hematopoietic cell grafts. In its sample, this clonotype was seen many times. It lacks a known antigen. No clone much larger than this one lies a single base away; base qualities are absent.

CDR1 LGHDT and CDR2 YNNKEL were looked up in the germline V gene (reference sequence). Measured from the cysteine to the phenylalanine, the CDR3 is 16 residues long. Only the CDR3 DNA stays, 48 bases, in frame from base 1. V sheds 3 bases and J sheds 7 bases, leaving 21 bases between their ends. The clonotype comes from a child younger than two with acute myeloid leukemia, due to receive a stem cell transplant. Here the chain combines TRBV3-1 and TRBJ2-5; the D call could be TRBD1 or TRBD2, with each sharing 5 bases. Material: PBMCs, obtained before TCRalphabeta/CD19-depleted stem cell transplant. Here is the DNA: TGTGCCAGCAGCCATAACTCTTTCGGGGCTCTCGGGACCCAGTACTTC. Translated, it gives CASSHNSFGALGTQYF.